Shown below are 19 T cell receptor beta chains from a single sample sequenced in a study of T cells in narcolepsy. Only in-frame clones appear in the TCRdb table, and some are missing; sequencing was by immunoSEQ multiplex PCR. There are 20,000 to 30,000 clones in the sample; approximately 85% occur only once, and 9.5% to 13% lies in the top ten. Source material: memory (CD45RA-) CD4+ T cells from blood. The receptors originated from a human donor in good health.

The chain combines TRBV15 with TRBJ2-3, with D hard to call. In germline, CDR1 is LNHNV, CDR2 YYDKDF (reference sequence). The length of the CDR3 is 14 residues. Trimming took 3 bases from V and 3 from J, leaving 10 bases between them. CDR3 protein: CATSRSGRTDTQYF. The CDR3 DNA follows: TGTGCCACCAGCAGGTCCGGGCGTACAGATACGCAGTATTTT.

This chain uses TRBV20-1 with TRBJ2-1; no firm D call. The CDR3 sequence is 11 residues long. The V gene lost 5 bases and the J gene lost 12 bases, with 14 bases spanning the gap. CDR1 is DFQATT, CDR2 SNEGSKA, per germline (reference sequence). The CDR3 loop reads CSAGRVSGQFF. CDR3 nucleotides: TGCAGTGCTGGACGGGTTAGTGGGCAGTTCTTC.

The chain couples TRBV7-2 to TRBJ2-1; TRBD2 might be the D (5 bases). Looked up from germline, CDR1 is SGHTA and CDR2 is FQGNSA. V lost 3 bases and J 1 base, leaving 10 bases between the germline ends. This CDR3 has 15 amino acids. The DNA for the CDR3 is TGTGCCAGCAGCTTTACGGGGAATTCCTACAATGAGCAGTTCTTC. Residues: CASSFTGNSYNEQFF.

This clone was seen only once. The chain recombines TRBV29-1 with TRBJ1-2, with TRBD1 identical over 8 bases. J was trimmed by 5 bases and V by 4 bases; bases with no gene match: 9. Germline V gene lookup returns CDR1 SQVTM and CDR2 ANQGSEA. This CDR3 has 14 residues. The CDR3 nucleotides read TGCAGCGTTGGGACAGGGAGAATTCCATATGGCTACACCTTC. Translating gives CSVGTGRIPYGYTF.

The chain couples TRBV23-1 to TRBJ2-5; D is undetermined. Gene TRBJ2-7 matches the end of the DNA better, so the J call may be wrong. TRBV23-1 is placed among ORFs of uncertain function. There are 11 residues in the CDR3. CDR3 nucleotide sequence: TGCGCCAGCACGTCCCAATACGAGCAGTACTTC. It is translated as CASTSQYEQYF.

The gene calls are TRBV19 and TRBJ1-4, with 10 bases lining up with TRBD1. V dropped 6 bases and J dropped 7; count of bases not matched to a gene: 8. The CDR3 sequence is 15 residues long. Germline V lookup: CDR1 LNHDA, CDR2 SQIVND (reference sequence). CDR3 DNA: TGTGCCAGTAGCCCCCTCGGGACAGGGGTTGAAAAACTGTTTTTT. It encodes CASSPLGTGVEKLFF.

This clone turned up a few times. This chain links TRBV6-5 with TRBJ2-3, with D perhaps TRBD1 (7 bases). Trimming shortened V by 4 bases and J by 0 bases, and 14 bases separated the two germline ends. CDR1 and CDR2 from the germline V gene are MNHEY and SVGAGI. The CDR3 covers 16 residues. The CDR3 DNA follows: TGTGCCAGCAGTTTGGGTCAGGGGGGTAGCACAGATACGCAGTATTTT. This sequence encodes CASSLGQGGSTDTQYF.

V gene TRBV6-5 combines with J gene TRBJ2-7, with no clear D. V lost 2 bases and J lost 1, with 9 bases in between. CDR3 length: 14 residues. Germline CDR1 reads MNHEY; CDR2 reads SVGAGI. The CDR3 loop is CASSYRAQSYEQYF. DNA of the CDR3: TGTGCCAGCAGTTACCGGGCACAGTCCTACGAGCAGTACTTC.

The CDR3 bases are TGTGCCAGTATGATAGGGGGCCTTTCCTATGGCTACACCTTC. Residues: CASMIGGLSYGYTF. The chain carries TRBV19 and TRBJ1-2, with 7 bases fitting TRBD1. The CDR3 is made up of 14 amino acids. The ends lost 7 bases at V and 4 bases at J; junction bases unmatched: 9. CDR1 and CDR2 (germline): LNHDA, SQIVND (reference sequence).

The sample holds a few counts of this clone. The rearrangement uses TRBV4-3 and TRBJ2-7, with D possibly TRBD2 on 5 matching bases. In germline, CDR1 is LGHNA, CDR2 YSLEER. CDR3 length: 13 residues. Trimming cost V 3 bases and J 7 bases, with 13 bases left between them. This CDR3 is CASSHSLAREQYF. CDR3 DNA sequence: TGCGCCAGCAGCCATAGTTTAGCGAGGGAGCAGTACTTC.

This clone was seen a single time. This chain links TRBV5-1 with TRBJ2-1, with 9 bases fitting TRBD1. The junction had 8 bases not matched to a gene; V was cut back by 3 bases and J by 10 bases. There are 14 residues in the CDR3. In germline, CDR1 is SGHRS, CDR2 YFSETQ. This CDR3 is CASSSGQGMREQFF. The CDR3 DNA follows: TGCGCCAGCAGCTCAGGACAGGGGATGAGGGAGCAGTTCTTC.

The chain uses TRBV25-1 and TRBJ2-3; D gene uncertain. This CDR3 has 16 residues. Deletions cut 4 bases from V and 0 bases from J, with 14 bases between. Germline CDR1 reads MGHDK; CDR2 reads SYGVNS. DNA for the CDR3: TGTGCCAGCAGTGGTACAAATTTGGGTAGCACAGATACGCAGTATTTT. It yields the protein CASSGTNLGSTDTQYF.

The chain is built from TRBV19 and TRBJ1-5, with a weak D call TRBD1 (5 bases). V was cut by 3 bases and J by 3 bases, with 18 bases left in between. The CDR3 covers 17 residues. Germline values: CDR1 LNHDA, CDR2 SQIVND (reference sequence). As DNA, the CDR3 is TGTGCCAGTAGTATGCGGGCCGGGGGGATGTTCAATCAGCCCCAGCATTTT. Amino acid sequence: CASSMRAGGMFNQPQHF.

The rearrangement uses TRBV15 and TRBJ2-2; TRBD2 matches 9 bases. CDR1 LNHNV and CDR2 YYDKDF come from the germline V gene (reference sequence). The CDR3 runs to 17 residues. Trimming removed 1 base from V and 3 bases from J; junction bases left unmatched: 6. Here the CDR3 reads CATSRVSAGGDTGELFF. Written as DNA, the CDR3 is TGTGCCACCAGCAGAGTATCGGCGGGAGGGGACACCGGGGAGCTGTTTTTT.

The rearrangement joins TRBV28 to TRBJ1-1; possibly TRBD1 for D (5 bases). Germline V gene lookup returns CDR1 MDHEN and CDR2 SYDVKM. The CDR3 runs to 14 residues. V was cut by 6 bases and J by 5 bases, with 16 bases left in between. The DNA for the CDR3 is TGTGCCAGCAGCCGAGGGGCTGAGGGGACTGAAGCTTTCTTT. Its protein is CASSRGAEGTEAFF.

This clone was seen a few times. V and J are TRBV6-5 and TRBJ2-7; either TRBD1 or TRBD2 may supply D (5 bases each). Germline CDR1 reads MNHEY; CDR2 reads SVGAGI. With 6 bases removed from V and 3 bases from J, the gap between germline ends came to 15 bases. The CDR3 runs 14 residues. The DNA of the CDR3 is TGTGCCAGCAGAACGATGGGACGCTACTACGAGCAGTACTTC. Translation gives CASRTMGRYYEQYF.

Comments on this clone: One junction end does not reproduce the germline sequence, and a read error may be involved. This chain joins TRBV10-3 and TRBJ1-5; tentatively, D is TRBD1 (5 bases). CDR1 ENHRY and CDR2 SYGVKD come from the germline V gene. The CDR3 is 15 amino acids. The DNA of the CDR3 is TGTGCCAGCAGTAGCTTCGGCAGGGGCAATCAGCCCCAGCATTTT. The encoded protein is CASSSFGRGNQPQHF.

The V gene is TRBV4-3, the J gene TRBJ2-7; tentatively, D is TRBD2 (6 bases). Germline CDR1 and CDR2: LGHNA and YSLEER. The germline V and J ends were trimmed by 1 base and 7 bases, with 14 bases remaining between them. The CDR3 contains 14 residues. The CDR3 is CASSQALATGEQYF. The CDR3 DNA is TGCGCCAGCAGCCAAGCCCTAGCGACCGGAGAGCAGTACTTC.

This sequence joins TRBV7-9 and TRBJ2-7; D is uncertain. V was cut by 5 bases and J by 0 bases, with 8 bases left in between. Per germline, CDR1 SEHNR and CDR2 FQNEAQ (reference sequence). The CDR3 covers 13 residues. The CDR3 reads CASSATLSYEQYF. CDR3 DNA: TGTGCCAGCAGCGCAACCCTCTCCTACGAGCAGTACTTC.